This T cell receptor beta chain was profiled in a study of identical twins. From the 5' RACE reads, TCRdb called clonotypes with MiXCR, one entry per CDR3 protein. Of approximately 300,000 distinct CDR3 sequences detected, roughly 10% appear once; the ten largest clones hold about 7.1%. The CDR3 totals 20 residues. Germline V gene lookup returns CDR1 MGHRA and CDR2 YSYEKL. Trimming removed 0 bases from V and 3 bases from J, with 26 bases in between. This sample was also put to use in a study of yellow fever vaccine responses in identical twins.

Sequencing input: CD8+ T cells sorted from blood. This chain links TRBV4-1 with TRBJ2-5; a possible D gene is TRBD2 (6 bases). This receptor was taken from a young woman in good health. The CDR3 coding sequence is TGCGCCAGCAGCCAAGACGACGGGGGATTCGCGGCAGAGAAAGAAGAGACCCAGTACTTC. Protein: CASSQDDGGFAAEKEETQYF.